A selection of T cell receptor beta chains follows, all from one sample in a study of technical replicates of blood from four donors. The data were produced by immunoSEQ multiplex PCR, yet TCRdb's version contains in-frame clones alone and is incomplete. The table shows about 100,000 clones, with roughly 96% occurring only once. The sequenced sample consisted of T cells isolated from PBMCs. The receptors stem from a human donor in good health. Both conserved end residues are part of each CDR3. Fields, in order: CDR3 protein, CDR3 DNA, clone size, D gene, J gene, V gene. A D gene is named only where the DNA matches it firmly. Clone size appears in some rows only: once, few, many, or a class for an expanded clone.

CDR3 protein: CASSIVTGTRPAGELFF
CDR3 DNA: TGTGCCAGTAGTATAGTCACCGGGACTAGACCGGCCGGGGAGCTGTTTTTT
clone size: .
D gene: TRBD2
J gene: TRBJ2-2
V gene: TRBV19

CDR3 protein: CASSYSDRDYGYTF
CDR3 DNA: TGTGCCAGCAGTTACTCGGACAGGGACTATGGCTACACCTTC
clone size: .
D gene: TRBD1
J gene: TRBJ1-2
V gene: TRBV6-5

CDR3 protein: CASGGDKSYEQYF
CDR3 DNA: TGTGCCAGCGGGGGGGACAAGTCCTACGAGCAGTACTTC
clone size: .
D gene: .
J gene: TRBJ2-7
V gene: TRBV9

CDR3 protein: CASSIPGDEQFF
CDR3 DNA: TGTGCCAGTAGTATTCCGGGGGATGAGCAGTTCTTC
clone size: .
D gene: .
J gene: TRBJ2-1
V gene: TRBV19

CDR3 protein: CASSGPPSGTQYF
CDR3 DNA: TGCGCCAGCAGCGGCCCCCCGTCAGGTACGCAGTATTTT
clone size: .
D gene: .
J gene: TRBJ2-3
V gene: TRBV5-1

CDR3 protein: CASSDGQGFGEQYF
CDR3 DNA: TGTGCCAGTAGTGACGGACAGGGGTTTGGCGAGCAGTACTTC
clone size: .
D gene: TRBD1
J gene: TRBJ2-7
V gene: TRBV19

CDR3 protein: CASSPRGQGDPYEQYF
CDR3 DNA: TGTGCCAGCAGCCCACGGGGACAGGGAGATCCCTACGAGCAGTACTTC
clone size: .
D gene: TRBD1
J gene: TRBJ2-7
V gene: TRBV5-4

CDR3 protein: CASSKERPSGAYEQYF
CDR3 DNA: TGTGCCAGCAGCAAAGAGCGGCCTAGCGGGGCCTACGAGCAGTACTTC
clone size: .
D gene: .
J gene: TRBJ2-7
V gene: TRBV21-1

CDR3 protein: CASVFRFNSNYGYTF
CDR3 DNA: TGTGCCAGCGTGTTCCGTTTTAATTCTAACTATGGCTACACCTTC
clone size: .
D gene: .
J gene: TRBJ1-2
V gene: TRBV27

CDR3 protein: CASSSPGTGAKNIQYF
CDR3 DNA: TGTGCCAGCAGCTCCCCTGGGACAGGGGCCAAAAACATTCAGTACTTC
clone size: .
D gene: TRBD1
J gene: TRBJ2-4
V gene: TRBV11-2

CDR3 protein: CASSWDRTLSYEQYF
CDR3 DNA: TGTGCCAGCAGCTGGGACAGGACCCTCTCCTACGAGCAGTACTTC
clone size: .
D gene: TRBD1
J gene: TRBJ2-7
V gene: TRBV7-9

CDR3 protein: CASSLRLGVLNEKLFF
CDR3 DNA: TGTGCCAGCAGCTTGCGGCTGGGAGTCTTGAATGAAAAACTGTTTTTT
clone size: .
D gene: .
J gene: TRBJ1-4
V gene: TRBV5-8

CDR3 protein: CASSLAGKETGELFF
CDR3 DNA: TGTGCCAGCAGCTTGGCGGGGAAGGAAACCGGGGAGCTGTTTTTT
clone size: .
D gene: .
J gene: TRBJ2-2
V gene: TRBV5-4

CDR3 protein: CASSLGQGGFYEQYF
CDR3 DNA: TGTGCCAGCAGCCTGGGACAGGGGGGATTCTACGAGCAGTACTTC
clone size: .
D gene: TRBD1
J gene: TRBJ2-7
V gene: TRBV5-5

CDR3 protein: CASSLGPDGGHDTQYF
CDR3 DNA: TGCGCCAGCAGCTTGGGTCCGGACGGAGGGCATGATACGCAGTATTTT
clone size: .
D gene: .
J gene: TRBJ2-3
V gene: TRBV5-1

CDR3 protein: CASTNSGSMGAGELFF
CDR3 DNA: TGTGCCAGCACCAATAGCGGGAGCATGGGAGCCGGGGAGCTGTTTTTT
clone size: .
D gene: TRBD2
J gene: TRBJ2-2
V gene: TRBV6-6

CDR3 protein: CASQGLAAYNEQFF
CDR3 DNA: TGTGCCAGCCAGGGGCTAGCGGCCTACAATGAGCAGTTCTTC
clone size: .
D gene: .
J gene: TRBJ2-1
V gene: TRBV27

CDR3 protein: CASSGLREDTEAFF
CDR3 DNA: TGTGCCAGCAGCGGCCTCAGGGAGGACACTGAAGCTTTCTTT
clone size: once
D gene: .
J gene: TRBJ1-1
V gene: TRBV9

CDR3 protein: CASRPGLAGGRVTDTQYF
CDR3 DNA: TGTGCCAGCAGGCCGGGACTAGCGGGAGGTCGGGTCACAGATACGCAGTATTTT
clone size: .
D gene: TRBD2
J gene: TRBJ2-3
V gene: TRBV27

CDR3 protein: CSGSDSYEQFF
CDR3 DNA: TGCAGCGGTTCCGACAGTTATGAGCAGTTCTTC
clone size: .
D gene: .
J gene: TRBJ2-1
V gene: TRBV29-1

CDR3 protein: CASSLGLAGAYEQYF
CDR3 DNA: TGTGCCAGTAGTCTCGGACTAGCGGGAGCCTACGAGCAGTACTTC
clone size: .
D gene: TRBD2
J gene: TRBJ2-7
V gene: TRBV19

CDR3 protein: CASSVRGGTDTQYF
CDR3 DNA: TGTGCCAGCAGCGTTCGGGGGGGCACAGATACGCAGTATTTT
clone size: .
D gene: TRBD2
J gene: TRBJ2-3
V gene: TRBV9

CDR3 protein: CSVGGQGRLETQYF
CDR3 DNA: TGCAGCGTGGGGGGACAGGGGAGGTTAGAGACCCAGTACTTC
clone size: once
D gene: TRBD1
J gene: TRBJ2-5
V gene: TRBV29-1

CDR3 protein: CASSELGWDRVEKLFF
CDR3 DNA: TGTGCCAGCAGTGAGTTGGGCTGGGACAGGGTCGAAAAACTGTTTTTT
clone size: .
D gene: TRBD1
J gene: TRBJ1-4
V gene: TRBV25-1

CDR3 protein: CASSLGGKVNTEAFF
CDR3 DNA: TGCGCCAGCAGCTTGGGGGGCAAGGTGAACACTGAAGCTTTCTTT
clone size: .
D gene: .
J gene: TRBJ1-1
V gene: TRBV5-1

CDR3 protein: CSVALGRGKGQETQYF
CDR3 DNA: TGCAGCGTTGCACTGGGAAGGGGGAAGGGCCAAGAGACCCAGTACTTC
clone size: .
D gene: .
J gene: TRBJ2-5
V gene: TRBV29-1

CDR3 protein: CASSLGTIGGEQYF
CDR3 DNA: TGTGCCAGCAGCTTAGGTACCATAGGAGGCGAGCAGTACTTC
clone size: .
D gene: .
J gene: TRBJ2-7
V gene: TRBV7-9

CDR3 protein: CAISDPRGSGNTIYF
CDR3 DNA: TGTGCCATCAGTGACCCGCGAGGTTCTGGAAACACCATATATTTT
clone size: .
D gene: .
J gene: TRBJ1-3
V gene: TRBV10-3

CDR3 protein: CASSENRRGELFF
CDR3 DNA: TGTGCCAGCAGTGAAAATAGGAGGGGGGAGCTGTTTTTT
clone size: .
D gene: .
J gene: TRBJ2-2
V gene: TRBV6-1

CDR3 protein: CASSPGNSGLASPLHF
CDR3 DNA: TGTGCCAGCAGCCCAGGAAACTCAGGGTTAGCTTCACCCCTCCACTTT
clone size: .
D gene: .
J gene: TRBJ1-6
V gene: TRBV7-8

CDR3 protein: CASSPLGRADAGELFF
CDR3 DNA: TGTGCCAGCAGCCCCCTTGGCAGGGCGGACGCCGGGGAGCTGTTTTTT
clone size: .
D gene: .
J gene: TRBJ2-2
V gene: TRBV9

CDR3 protein: CASSPLAGGSYEQYF
CDR3 DNA: TGTGCCAGCAGCCCCCTAGCGGGAGGGAGCTACGAGCAGTACTTC
clone size: .
D gene: TRBD2
J gene: TRBJ2-7
V gene: TRBV4-2

CDR3 protein: CASSQVGRDRGREQYF
CDR3 DNA: TGCGCCAGCAGCCAAGTAGGAAGGGACAGGGGACGGGAGCAGTACTTC
clone size: .
D gene: TRBD1
J gene: TRBJ2-7
V gene: TRBV4-1

CDR3 protein: CASTPPGQGEAFF
CDR3 DNA: TGTGCCAGCACCCCTCCTGGCCAGGGTGAAGCTTTCTTT
clone size: few
D gene: .
J gene: TRBJ1-1
V gene: TRBV7-9

CDR3 protein: CASTRGATRTDTQYF
CDR3 DNA: TGTGCCAGCACCCGGGGGGCTACACGCACAGATACGCAGTATTTT
clone size: .
D gene: .
J gene: TRBJ2-3
V gene: TRBV7-2

CDR3 protein: CASSLEAGVGNEQFF
CDR3 DNA: TGCGCCAGCAGCTTGGAGGCGGGAGTAGGTAATGAGCAGTTCTTC
clone size: .
D gene: TRBD2
J gene: TRBJ2-1
V gene: TRBV5-1